Following are 24 T cell receptor beta chains from one sample sequenced in a study of human T cells and chemical hapten exposure. The time point denotes: patch test 1, 2 weeks after DPC sensitization. As to treatment: therapeutic diphenylcyclopropenone sensitization with weekly scalp DPC. Each CDR3 protein is one row after TCRdb ran MiXCR on the RACE reads. The sample lists about 90,000 distinct CDR3 sequences; approximately 10% were seen once. Material: whole blood, obtained in connection with sensitization to the hapten diphenylcyclopropenone (DPC). The receptors shown here come from a man aged 40-49 years with alopecia areata. Some clones in this sample may be carry-over from other donors' samples.

This chain joins TRBV5-1 and TRBJ2-5; possibly TRBD2 for D (5 bases). Germline values: CDR1 SGHRS, CDR2 YFSETQ. V was pared by 2 bases and J by 1 base, with 6 bases between. The CDR3 runs 13 residues. The chain's CDR3 is CASSFAGQETQYF. The CDR3 DNA is TGCGCCAGCAGCTTTGCGGGCCAAGAGACCCAGTACTTC. The full variable domain, rest sourced from reference TRBV5-1 and TRBJ2-5, is KAGVTQTPRYLIKTRGQQVTLSCSPISGHRSVSWYQQTPGQGLQFLFEYFSETQRNKGNFPGRFSGRQFSNSRSEMNVSTLELGDSALYLCASSFAGQETQYFGPGTRLLVL.

This clonotype was observed a few times. The chain is built from TRBV28 and TRBJ2-3; 15 bases are a match to TRBD2. Germline V lookup: CDR1 MDHEN, CDR2 SYDVKM. CDR3 size: 18 residues. After removal of 4 bases from V and 1 base from J, the junction contained 6 bases not matched to a gene. The CDR3 DNA reads TGTGCCAGCAGTTCCGGGACTAGCGGGAGGAGGGGCACAGATACGCAGTATTTT. Translation gives CASSSGTSGRRGTDTQYF.

The table lists this clonotype with many counts. The chain couples TRBV28 to TRBJ2-7, with TRBD2 matching over 14 bases. The CDR3 contains 15 residues. Germline V gene lookup returns CDR1 MDHEN and CDR2 SYDVKM. V was clipped by 7 bases and J by 9 bases; unmatched bases: 11. The CDR3 sequence is CASTRTGTSGSGQYV. The CDR3 nucleotides read TGTGCCAGCACCAGAACCGGGACTAGCGGGAGCGGGCAGTACGTC.

This rearrangement joins TRBV29-1 to TRBJ2-4; D assignment may be TRBD1 or TRBD2 (5 bases each). Germline assignment: CDR1 SQVTM and CDR2 ANQGSEA. The CDR3 has 12 residues. Trimming left V 0 bases short and J 16 bases short, with 16 bases between. The CDR3 DNA reads TGCAGCGTTGAAGAGGGACGGGATAGGACATACTTC. This gives the protein CSVEEGRDRTYF.

This clonotype was recorded at least ten times. The J gene is TRBJ2-7, the V gene TRBV7-2, with D uncertain. Trimming cost V 1 base and J 3 bases, with 7 bases left between them. Germline CDR1 and CDR2: SGHTA and FQGNSA. There are 13 residues in the CDR3. The CDR3 loop reads CASSLDLGYEQYV. The CDR3, as DNA: TGTGCCAGCAGCTTAGACCTCGGCTACGAGCAGTACGTC.

The chain uses TRBV10-3 and TRBJ2-5; 7 bases match TRBD2. This CDR3 is built from 14 residues. Germline V gene lookup returns CDR1 ENHRY and CDR2 SYGVKD. V lost 2 bases, J lost 3 bases, and 3 bases stayed unmatched. CDR3 amino acids: CAISEPGGKETQYF. CDR3 DNA sequence: TGTGCCATCAGTGAGCCGGGGGGAAAAGAGACCCAGTACTTC.

The chain uses TRBV9 and TRBJ2-5, with D unclear. Per the germline V gene, CDR1 is SGDLS and CDR2 is YYNGEE. V lost 4 bases, J lost 5 bases, and 9 bases lay in between. This CDR3 is built from 12 residues. CDR3 in amino acids: CASSPESETQYF. DNA for the CDR3: TGTGCCAGCAGCCCAGAGAGTGAGACCCAGTACTTC.

This clonotype has a count of ten or more. The chain combines TRBV2 with TRBJ1-3; 10 positions match TRBD1. V lost 4 bases, J lost 4 bases, and 4 bases stayed unmatched. Germline-derived CDR1 and CDR2 are SNHLY and FYNNEI. The CDR3 is 15 residues long. CDR3 protein: CASSGQGARGNTIYF. CDR3 coding DNA: TGTGCCAGCAGTGGACAGGGGGCGCGAGGAAACACCATATATTTT.

A few counts support this clonotype. The chain carries TRBV20-1 and TRBJ2-5; TRBD2 aligns across 9 bases. The CDR3 loop spans 12 amino acids. Unmatched junction bases numbered 4, after V lost 6 bases and J lost 5 bases. Germline lookup yields CDR1 DFQATT and CDR2 SNEGSKA (reference sequence). CDR3 sequence (DNA): TGCAGTGCCCCGACTAGCGGTGAGACCCAGTACTTC. This codes for CSAPTSGETQYF.

The rearrangement joins TRBV28 to TRBJ2-3, with 14 positions matching TRBD2. Trimming at V came to 5 bases and at J to 3 bases, leaving 13 bases not matched to a gene. Germline CDR1 MDHEN, CDR2 SYDVKM. The CDR3 has 19 residues. CDR3 sequence reads: CASSLFGLAGGSGTDTQYF. CDR3 nucleotides: TGTGCCAGCAGTCTATTCGGACTAGCGGGAGGAAGCGGGACAGATACGCAGTATTTT.

This chain uses TRBV6-2 or TRBV6-3 with TRBJ2-3, with TRBD2 matching over 7 bases. The CDR3 runs 17 residues. In germline, CDR1 is MNHEY, CDR2 SVGEGT. Trimming cost V 2 bases and J 6 bases; bases outside gene matches: 14. The CDR3 sequence: CASSYEASGRRRDTQYF. Here the CDR3 DNA reads TGTGCCAGCAGTTACGAGGCTAGCGGTAGGCGGAGGGATACGCAGTATTTT.

The V call is TRBV5-1, the J call TRBJ2-3; 7 bases line up with TRBD2. With 1 base clipped from V and 4 bases from J, the junction kept 12 bases outside the gene matches. CDR3 length: 17 residues. Germline V lookup: CDR1 SGHRS, CDR2 YFSETQ. The CDR3 is CASSLTGLDQPADTQYF. CDR3 sequence (DNA): TGCGCCAGCAGCTTGACAGGACTAGATCAACCCGCAGATACGCAGTATTTT.

The table lists this clonotype with a few counts. The chain links TRBV6-1 to TRBJ2-1; 8 nucleotides line up with TRBD2. The V and J ends lost 4 bases and 8 bases, in that order; junction bases with no gene match: 7. This CDR3 is built from 14 residues. CDR1 MNHNS and CDR2 SASEGT come from the germline V gene. DNA of the CDR3: TGTGCCAGCAGTGGCGGGACTAGGTTAGATGAGCAGTTCTTC. Residues: CASSGGTRLDEQFF.

This clonotype was recorded many times. The rearrangement uses TRBV7-9 and TRBJ2-3, with D perhaps TRBD1 or TRBD2 (5 bases each). This CDR3 is 15 amino acids long. CDR1 and CDR2 (germline): SEHNR, FQNEAQ (reference sequence). Trimming stripped 3 bases from V and 4 bases from J, with 14 bases between. CDR3 loop: CASSFPGRGPDTQYF. CDR3 bases: TGTGCCAGCAGCTTTCCAGGGAGAGGGCCAGATACGCAGTATTTT.

This clonotype was observed at least ten times. The rearrangement links TRBV7-6 to TRBJ1-5, with 7 bases lining up with TRBD1. The junction had 8 bases not matched to a gene; V was cut back by 6 bases and J by 6 bases. Germline CDR1 SGHVS, CDR2 FNYEAQ. This CDR3 comprises 14 residues. CDR3: CASSPRQGSQPQHF. CDR3 DNA sequence: TGTGCCAGCAGTCCCCGACAGGGTAGTCAGCCCCAGCATTTT. Full variable domain (outside the CDR3, taken from reference TRBV7-6 and TRBJ1-5): GAGVSQSPRYKVTKRGQDVALRCDPISGHVSLYWYRQALGQGPEFLTYFNYEAQQDKSGLPNDRFSAERPEGSISTLTIQRTEQRDSAMYRCASSPRQGSQPQHFGDGTRLSIL.

The chain recombines TRBV20-1 with TRBJ2-7; 9 positions agree with TRBD1. CDR3 length equals 14 residues. After removal of 4 bases from V and 6 bases from J, the junction contained 10 bases not matched to a gene. Germline V CDR1 and CDR2: DFQATT, SNEGSKA (reference sequence). The CDR3 DNA reads TGCAGTGCTAACCATTACAGGGGGCAAATCGAGCAGTACTTC. This codes for CSANHYRGQIEQYF.

This clonotype was seen at least ten times. The chain combines TRBV4-3 with TRBJ2-3; D is possibly TRBD2 (7 bases). The CDR3 is 16 residues long. Deletions cut 0 bases from V and 5 bases from J, with 15 bases between. The germline CDR1 and CDR2 sequences are LGHNA and YSLEER. CDR3 residues: CASSQDGAGAGDTQYF. In DNA form, the CDR3 reads TGCGCCAGCAGCCAAGATGGGGCGGGGGCGGGAGATACGCAGTATTTT.

The rearrangement joins TRBV20-1 to TRBJ2-6, with D perhaps TRBD1 or TRBD2 (5 bases each). CDR1 is DFQATT, CDR2 SNEGSKA, per germline (reference sequence). The V end was cut by 0 bases, the J end by 2 bases, with 8 bases between. This CDR3 is 15 amino acids long. Written as DNA, the CDR3 is TGCAGTGCTAGAGATTTGGGGGCTGGGGCCAACGTCCTGACTTTC. It yields the protein CSARDLGAGANVLTF.

This clonotype was observed a few times. This chain links TRBV7-2 with TRBJ2-5, with D possibly called TRBD1 or TRBD2 (5 bases each). The CDR3 is 15 amino acids. The germline CDR1 and CDR2 sequences are SGHTA and FQGNSA. V was pared by 5 bases and J by 7 bases, with 20 bases between. CDR3 nucleotides: TGTGCCAGCAGCCCCAACTCCGGGACCACAGGGACCCAGTACTTC. Its translation: CASSPNSGTTGTQYF.

This clonotype has just a few counts. V is TRBV7-8 and J is TRBJ2-1; D is unresolved. CDR3 size: 13 residues. The germline gives CDR1 SGHVS, CDR2 FQNEAQ. The V end was cut by 5 bases, the J end by 6 bases, with 11 bases between. As DNA, the CDR3 is TGTGCCAGCAGCCTCGAAAAGATCAATGAGCAGTTCTTC. It is translated as CASSLEKINEQFF.

This chain uses TRBV10-3 with TRBJ1-5, with D tentatively TRBD1 (6 bases). Germline loops: CDR1 ENHRY, CDR2 SYGVKD. With 11 bases removed from V and 1 base from J, the gap between germline ends came to 18 bases. This CDR3 region has 15 residues. The CDR3 bases are TGTGCCGCCCCGACCCGACAGGAAAGCAATCAGCCCCAGCATTTT. Its protein product is CAAPTRQESNQPQHF.

The chain links TRBV9 to TRBJ2-6; 10 nucleotides line up with TRBD2. CDR1 and CDR2 (germline): SGDLS, YYNGEE. The J segment lost 0 bases and the V segment lost 3 bases, leaving 6 bases of the junction unmatched. This CDR3 comprises 18 residues. As DNA, the CDR3 is TGTGCCAGCAGCGCCTCGACTAGCGGGCGCTCTGGGGCCAACGTCCTGACTTTC. As protein: CASSASTSGRSGANVLTF.

This clonotype came up a few times. The genes are TRBV6-6 and TRBJ2-7, with 7 bases identical to TRBD2. This CDR3 is built from 16 residues. J gave up 3 bases and V 2 bases, and 10 bases lay outside the gene matches. CDR1 and CDR2 from the germline V gene are MNHNY and SVGAGI (reference sequence). CDR3 loop: CASSYPGLDSFYEQYV. As DNA, the CDR3 is TGTGCCAGCAGTTACCCAGGACTAGACTCATTCTACGAGCAGTACGTC.

This clonotype was seen only a few times. V usage is TRBV7-3 and J usage is TRBJ2-7; TRBD2 agrees at 7 bases. V trimming: 0 bases; J trimming: 2 bases; junction bases outside the gene matches: 4. The V gene's germline CDR1 is SGHTA and CDR2 FQGTGA. The CDR3 length is 15 residues. CDR3 residues: CASSLTGGGAYEQYF. In DNA, the CDR3 is TGTGCCAGCAGCTTAACGGGCGGGGGAGCCTACGAGCAGTACTTC.